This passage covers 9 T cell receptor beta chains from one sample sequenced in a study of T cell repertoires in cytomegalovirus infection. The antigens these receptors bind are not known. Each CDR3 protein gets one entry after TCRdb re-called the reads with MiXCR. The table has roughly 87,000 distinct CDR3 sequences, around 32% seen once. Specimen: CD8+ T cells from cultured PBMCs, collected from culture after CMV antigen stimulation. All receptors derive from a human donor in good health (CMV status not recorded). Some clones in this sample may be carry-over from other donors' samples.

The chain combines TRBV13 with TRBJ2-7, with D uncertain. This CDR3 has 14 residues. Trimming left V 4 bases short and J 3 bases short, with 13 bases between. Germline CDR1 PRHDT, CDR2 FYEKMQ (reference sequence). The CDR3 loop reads CASSSANRFYEQYF. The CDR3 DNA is TGTGCCAGCAGCTCGGCGAACAGATTCTACGAGCAGTACTTC.

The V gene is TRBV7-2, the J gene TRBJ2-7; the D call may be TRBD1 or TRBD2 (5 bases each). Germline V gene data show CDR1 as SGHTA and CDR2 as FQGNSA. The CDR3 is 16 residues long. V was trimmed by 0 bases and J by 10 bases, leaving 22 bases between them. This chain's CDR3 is CASSLARGSGPAGQYF. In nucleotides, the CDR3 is TGTGCCAGCAGCTTAGCGAGGGGTTCAGGCCCGGCGGGTCAGTACTTC. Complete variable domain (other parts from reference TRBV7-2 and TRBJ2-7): GAGVSQSPSNKVTEKGKDVELRCDPISGHTALYWYRQSLGQGLEFLIYFQGNSAPDKSGLPSDRFSAERTGGSVSTLTIQRTQQEDSAVYLCASSLARGSGPAGQYFGPGTRLTVT.

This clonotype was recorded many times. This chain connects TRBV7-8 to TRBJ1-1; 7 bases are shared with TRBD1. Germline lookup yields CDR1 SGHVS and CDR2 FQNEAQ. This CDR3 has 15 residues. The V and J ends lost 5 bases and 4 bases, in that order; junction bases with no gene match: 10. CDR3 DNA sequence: TGTGCCAGCAGCCACGACAGGGCGGGAGGCACTGAAGCTTTCTTT. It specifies CASSHDRAGGTEAFF. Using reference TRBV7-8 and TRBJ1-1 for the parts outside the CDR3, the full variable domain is GAGVSQSPRYKVAKRGQDVALRCDPISGHVSLFWYQQALGQGPEFLTYFQNEAQLDKSGLPSDRFFAERPEGSVSTLKIQRTQQEDSAVYLCASSHDRAGGTEAFFGQGTRLTVV.

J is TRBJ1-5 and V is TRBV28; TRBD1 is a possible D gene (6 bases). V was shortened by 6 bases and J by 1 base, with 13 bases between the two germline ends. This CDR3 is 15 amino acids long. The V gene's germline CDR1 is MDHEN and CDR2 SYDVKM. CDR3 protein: CASRTGYASNQPQHF. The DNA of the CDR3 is TGTGCCAGCAGAACAGGGTATGCGAGCAATCAGCCCCAGCATTTT.

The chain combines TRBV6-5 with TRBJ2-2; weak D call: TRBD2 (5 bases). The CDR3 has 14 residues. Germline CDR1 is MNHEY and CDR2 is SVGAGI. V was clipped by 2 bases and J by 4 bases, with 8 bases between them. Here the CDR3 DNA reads TGTGCCAGCAGTTACCTCGCGGGCACCGGGGAGCTGTTTTTT. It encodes CASSYLAGTGELFF.

CDR3 loop: CASSFSGTGGTDTQYF. The CDR3 DNA reads TGTGCCAGCAGTTTCTCCGGGACAGGGGGCACAGATACGCAGTATTTT. V and J are TRBV27 and TRBJ2-3; 10 bases are shared with TRBD1. Trimming at V came to 3 bases and at J to 1 base, leaving 4 bases not matched to a gene. Germline values: CDR1 MNHEY, CDR2 SMNVEV (reference sequence). This CDR3 contains 16 residues.

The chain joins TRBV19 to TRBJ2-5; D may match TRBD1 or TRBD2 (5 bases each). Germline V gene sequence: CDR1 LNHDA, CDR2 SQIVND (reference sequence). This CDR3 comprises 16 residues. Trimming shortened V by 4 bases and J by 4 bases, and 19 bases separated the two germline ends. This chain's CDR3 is CASSKPRDDYGETQYF. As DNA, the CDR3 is TGTGCCAGTAGTAAACCCCGGGACGACTACGGAGAGACCCAGTACTTC.

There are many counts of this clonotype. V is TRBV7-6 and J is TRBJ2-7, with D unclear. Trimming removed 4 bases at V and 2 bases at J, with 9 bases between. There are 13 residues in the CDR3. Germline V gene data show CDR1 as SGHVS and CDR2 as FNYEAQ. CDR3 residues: CASSSRATYEQYF. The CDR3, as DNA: TGTGCCAGCAGCTCCCGGGCCACCTACGAGCAGTACTTC.

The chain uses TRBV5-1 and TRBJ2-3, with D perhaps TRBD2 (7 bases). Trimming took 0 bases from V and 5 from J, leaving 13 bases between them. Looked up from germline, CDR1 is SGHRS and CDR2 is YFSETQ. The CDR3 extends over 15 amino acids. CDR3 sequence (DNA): TGCGCCAGCAGCTTGGGCGGGGGCTACAGAGATACGCAGTATTTT. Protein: CASSLGGGYRDTQYF. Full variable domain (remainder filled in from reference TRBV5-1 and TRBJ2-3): KAGVTQTPRYLIKTRGQQVTLSCSPISGHRSVSWYQQTPGQGLQFLFEYFSETQRNKGNFPGRFSGRQFSNSRSEMNVSTLELGDSALYLCASSLGGGYRDTQYFGPGTRLTVL.